This T cell receptor beta chain appears in the sequencing data of a study of blood T cell repertoires in COVID-19. The assay was immunoSEQ multiplex PCR, and TCRdb's table has in-frame clones only and misses some. The sample has about 99,000 clones, 84% seen once. The sequencing sample was made of peripheral blood. This TCR derives from a man between 65 and 79 years old with active or convalescent COVID-19.

The CDR3 reads CATSRERGPTYEQYF. Written as DNA, the CDR3 is TGTGCCACCAGCAGAGAGAGGGGGCCGACGTACGAGCAGTACTTC. V and J are TRBV15 and TRBJ2-7; 7 bases are a match to TRBD1. Germline V gene lookup returns CDR1 LNHNV and CDR2 YYDKDF (reference sequence). The junction had 6 bases not matched to a gene; V was cut back by 0 bases and J by 4 bases. This CDR3 has 15 amino acids.